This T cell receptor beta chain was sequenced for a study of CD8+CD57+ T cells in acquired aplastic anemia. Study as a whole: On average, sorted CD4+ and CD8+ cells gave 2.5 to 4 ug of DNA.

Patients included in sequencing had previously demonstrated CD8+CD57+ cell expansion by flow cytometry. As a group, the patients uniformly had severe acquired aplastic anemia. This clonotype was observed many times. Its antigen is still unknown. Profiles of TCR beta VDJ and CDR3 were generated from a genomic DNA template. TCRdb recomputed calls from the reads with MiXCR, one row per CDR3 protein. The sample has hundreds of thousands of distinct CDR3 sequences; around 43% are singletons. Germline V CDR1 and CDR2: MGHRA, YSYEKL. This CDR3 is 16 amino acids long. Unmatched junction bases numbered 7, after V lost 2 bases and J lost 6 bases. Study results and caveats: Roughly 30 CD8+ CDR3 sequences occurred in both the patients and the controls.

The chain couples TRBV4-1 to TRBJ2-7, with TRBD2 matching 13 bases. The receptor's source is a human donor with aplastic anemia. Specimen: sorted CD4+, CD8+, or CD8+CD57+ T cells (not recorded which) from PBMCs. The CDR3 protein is CASSQTSGGASGEQYF. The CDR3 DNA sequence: TGCGCCAGCAGCCAAACTAGCGGGGGGGCAAGTGGCGAGCAGTACTTC.